This T cell receptor beta chain derives from a study of cytotoxic CD8 clonotypes in ibrutinib-treated CLL. On the study more broadly: The group held 11 relapsed/refractory and about 14 treatment-naive patients, with roughly 17 IGHV unmutated. With a range of 6 to 36, the median treatment time before response samples were taken was eleven to twelve months.

Investigators sought sequencing depths of between 1 in 200,000 and 1 in 1 million T cells. Sequencing used immunoSEQ multiplex PCR; TCRdb keeps in-frame clones, though not all of them. The sample has over 14,000 clones; around 67% are singletons. This TCR was sampled from a human donor with chronic lymphocytic leukemia. The sample was PBMCs, taken before ibrutinib treatment.

CDR3 amino acids: CASSPPREMNTEAFF. CDR3 bases: TGTGCCAGCAGCCCCCCCCGGGAGATGAACACTGAAGCTTTCTTT. The rearrangement joins TRBV14 to TRBJ1-1; no definite D call. Trimming stripped 4 bases from V and 0 bases from J, with 12 bases between. This CDR3 region has 15 residues. From germline, CDR1 is SGHDN and CDR2 FVKESK. The full variable domain, completed using reference TRBV14 and TRBJ1-1, is EAGVTQFPSHSVIEKGQTVTLRCDPISGHDNLYWYRRVMGKEIKFLLHFVKESKQDESGMPNNRFLAERTGGTYSTLKVQPAELEDSGVYFCASSPPREMNTEAFFGQGTRLTVV.